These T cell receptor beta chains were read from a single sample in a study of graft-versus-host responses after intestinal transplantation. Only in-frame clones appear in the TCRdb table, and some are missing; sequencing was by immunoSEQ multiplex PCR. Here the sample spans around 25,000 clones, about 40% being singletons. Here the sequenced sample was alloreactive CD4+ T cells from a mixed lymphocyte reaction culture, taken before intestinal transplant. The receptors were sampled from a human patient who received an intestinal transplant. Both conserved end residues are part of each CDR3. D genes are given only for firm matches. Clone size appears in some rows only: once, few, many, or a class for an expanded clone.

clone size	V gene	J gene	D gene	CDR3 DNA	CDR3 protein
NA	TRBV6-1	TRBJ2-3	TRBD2	TGTGCCAGCAGTTTAGCGGGGGGGCCACTTACGCAGTATTTT	CASSLAGGPLTQYF
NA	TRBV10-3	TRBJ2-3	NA	TGTGCCAGCCTCGACTCTAGGACTAGCACAGATACGCAGTATTTT	CASLDSRTSTDTQYF
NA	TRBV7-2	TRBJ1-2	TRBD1	TGTGCCAGCGCCCCAATGACAGGGCACTCTTCCTATGGCTACACCTTC	CASAPMTGHSSYGYTF
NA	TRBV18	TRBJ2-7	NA	TGTGCCAGCTCACCAGCTAACTACGAGCAGTACTTC	CASSPANYEQYF
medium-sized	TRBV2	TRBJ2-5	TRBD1	TGTGCCAGCAGGGGGACAGTCGTGGAGACCCAGTACTTC	CASRGTVVETQYF
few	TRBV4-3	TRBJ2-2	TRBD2	TGCGCCAGCAGCCGTGGGACTAGCGGGGGAGTGAACACCGGGGAGCTGTTTTTT	CASSRGTSGGVNTGELFF
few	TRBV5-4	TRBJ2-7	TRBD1	TGTGCCAGCAGCCCACGGGGACAGGCCTACGAGCAGTACTTC	CASSPRGQAYEQYF
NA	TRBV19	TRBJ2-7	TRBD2	TGTGCCAGTAGTACTAGCGGGAGGGCCTACGAGCAGTACTTC	CASSTSGRAYEQYF
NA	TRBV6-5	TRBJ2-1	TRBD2	TGTGCCAGCAGGACTAGCGGGAGAAATGAGCAGTTCTTC	CASRTSGRNEQFF
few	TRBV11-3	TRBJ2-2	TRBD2	TGTGCCAGCAGCTTAGTCGCGGGAGCTGGGGAGCTGTTTTTT	CASSLVAGAGELFF
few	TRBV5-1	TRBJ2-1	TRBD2	TGCGCCAGCAGCTTGGCAGGGTGGACTAGCAGCGATGAGCAGTTCTTC	CASSLAGWTSSDEQFF
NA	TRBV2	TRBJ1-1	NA	TGTGCCAGCAGTGCAGGCTTTTTTTCTGAAGCTTTCTTT	CASSAGFFSEAFF
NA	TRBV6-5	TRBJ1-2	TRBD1	TGTGCCAGCAGAAGTCCCGGGACAGGGTATGGCTACACCTTC	CASRSPGTGYGYTF
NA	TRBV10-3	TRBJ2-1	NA	TGTGCCATCAGGGGAATAATGAGGACTGGCAATGAACAGTTCTTC	CAIRGIMRTGNEQFF
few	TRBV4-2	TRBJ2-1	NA	TGTGCCAGCAGCCAGGGCCTTTCTCTAGCCCTAGAGTACAATGAGCAGTTCTTC	CASSQGLSLALEYNEQFF
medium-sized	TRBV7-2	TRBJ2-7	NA	TGTGCCAGCAGCTTAGCGGGGCCCCACTACGAGCAGTACTTC	CASSLAGPHYEQYF
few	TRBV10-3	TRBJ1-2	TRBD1	TGTGCCATCAGACTTAGGGGACAGGGCCCTAACTATGGCTACACCTTC	CAIRLRGQGPNYGYTF
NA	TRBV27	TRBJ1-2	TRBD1	TGTGCCAGCAGTCCCAAGAGAGGGGGCGGGGGCTACACCTTC	CASSPKRGGGGYTF
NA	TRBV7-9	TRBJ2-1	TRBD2	TGTGCCAGCAGCTTTGGGCTAGCGGGGCGGAATGAGCAGTTCTTC	CASSFGLAGRNEQFF
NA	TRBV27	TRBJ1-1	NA	TGTGCCAGCAGTCCGAGGCGCAGGGGCCCGGGCACTGAAGCTTTCTTT	CASSPRRRGPGTEAFF
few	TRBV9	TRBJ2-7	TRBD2	TGTGCCAGCAGCTTAGGACTAGCGGGGACCTACGAGCAGTACTTC	CASSLGLAGTYEQYF
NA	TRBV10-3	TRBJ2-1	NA	TGTGCCATTGGGGCGGGGTCCTACAATGAGCAGTTCTTC	CAIGAGSYNEQFF
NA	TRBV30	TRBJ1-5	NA	TGTGCCTGGAGTTCGGCAGGGTATACACCCTATAGCAATCAGCCCCAGCATTTT	CAWSSAGYTPYSNQPQHF
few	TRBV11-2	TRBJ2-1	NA	TGTGCCAGCAGCTCCGTTTTTCGGGGTGAGCAGTTCTTC	CASSSVFRGEQFF
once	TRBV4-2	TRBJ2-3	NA	TGTGCCAGCAGCCCCGCGCTGGGACCCAAGGGAGGTGATACGCAGTATTTT	CASSPALGPKGGDTQYF
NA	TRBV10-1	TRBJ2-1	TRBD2	TGCGCCACCGGACTAGCGGGAGTCGATGGGGGGTTACATGAGCAGTTCTTC	CATGLAGVDGGLHEQFF